This T cell receptor (beta chain) was recorded in a study of control samples from healthy donors and cancer patients. This CDR3 spans 12 amino acids. V gave up 5 bases and J gave up 6 bases, with 14 bases separating them. CDR1 is SQVTM, CDR2 ANQGSEA, per germline. Profiling relied on immunoSEQ multiplex PCR, and the TCRdb table lists in-frame clones only, not all of them. The profile shows tens of thousands of clones, over 85% of them singletons. The sequencing sample was made of PBMCs. This chain connects TRBV29-1 to TRBJ2-7, with D hard to call. This clonotype originated in a middle-aged woman with lung cancer. This CDR3 reads CSVSSLRGEQYF. The CDR3 DNA reads as TGCAGCGTTTCCAGTTTAAGAGGCGAGCAGTACTTC.